The T cell receptor beta chain described here comes from a study of immune evolution from preneoplasia to lung adenocarcinoma. General study points: Compared with EGFR-mutant or double wild-type lesions, KRAS-mutant nodules were more clonal.

Trimming left V 2 bases short and J 5 bases short, with 12 bases between. The CDR3 loop spans 14 amino acids. Germline-derived CDR1 and CDR2 are MGHRA and YSYEKL. Only one count was recorded for this clone. Its specificity is unknown. Each case's diagnosis was confirmed by two pathologists on H&E. Sequencing was performed with immunoSEQ multiplex PCR; in TCRdb, only in-frame clones are kept and a portion is missing. The data contain fewer than 6,000 clones, around 85% of them singletons. V usage is TRBV4-1 and J usage is TRBJ1-1; D is ambiguous. What was sequenced was FFPE invasive lung adenocarcinoma tissue. The origin of this receptor is a person aged 45 to 60 with lung adenocarcinoma. This CDR3 reads CASSQLLSGTEAFF. The CDR3 coding sequence is TGCGCCAGCAGCCAACTCCTGTCTGGAACTGAAGCTTTCTTT.